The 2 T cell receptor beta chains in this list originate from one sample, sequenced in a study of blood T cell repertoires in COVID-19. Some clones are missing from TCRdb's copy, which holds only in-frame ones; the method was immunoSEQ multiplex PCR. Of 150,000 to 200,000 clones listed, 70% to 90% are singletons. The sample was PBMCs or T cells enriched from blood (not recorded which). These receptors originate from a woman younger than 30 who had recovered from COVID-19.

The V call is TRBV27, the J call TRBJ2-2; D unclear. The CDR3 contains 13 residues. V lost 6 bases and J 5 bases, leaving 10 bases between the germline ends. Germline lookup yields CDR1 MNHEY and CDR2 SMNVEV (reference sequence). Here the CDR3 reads CASSRYGTGELFF. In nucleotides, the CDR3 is TGTGCCAGCAGCCGGTACGGGACCGGGGAGCTGTTTTTT.

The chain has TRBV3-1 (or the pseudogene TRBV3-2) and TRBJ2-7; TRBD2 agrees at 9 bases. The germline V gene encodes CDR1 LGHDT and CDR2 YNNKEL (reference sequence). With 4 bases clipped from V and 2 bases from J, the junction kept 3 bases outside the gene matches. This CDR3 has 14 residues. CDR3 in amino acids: CASSPAGGPYEQYF. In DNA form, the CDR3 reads TGTGCCAGCAGCCCCGCGGGAGGGCCCTACGAGCAGTACTTC.